This T cell receptor (beta chain) is drawn from a study of T cell repertoires in cytomegalovirus infection. Study context: Both CMV infection and a matching HLA type were indicated by public TCR beta signatures.

General study findings and limits: It was HLA-C-restricted CMV-specific TCR beta clonotypes that dominated the response ex vivo. The cumulative frequency of public TCR beta families identified carriers of CMV plus the relevant HLA.

TCRdb re-called the reads with MiXCR, one entry per CDR3 protein. The sample records roughly 280,000 distinct CDR3 sequences, approximately 13% being singletons. The CDR3 length is 12 residues. CDR1 and CDR2 (germline): ENHRY, SYGVKD. Between the trimmed V and J ends, which lost 4 bases and 5 bases, there was a span of 8 bases. Concerning this clonotype: Its target is not known.

V is TRBV10-3 and J is TRBJ1-2; D uncertain. The sample was PBMCs. This clonotype was sampled from a human donor in good health (CMV status not recorded). Some clones in this sample may be carry-over from other donors' samples. CDR3 nucleotides: TGTGCCATCAGTGTTACGGATTATGGCTACACCTTC. This translates into CAISVTDYGYTF.